These 8 T cell receptor beta chains were all obtained from the same sample, sequenced in a study of cytomegalovirus exposure and HLA in healthy donors. The PCR made use of 60 Vbeta and 13 Jbeta primers. TCRdb's table, derived via immunoSEQ multiplex PCR, lists solely in-frame clones and lacks some. This sample lists around 74,000 clones; its ten largest clones have 4.6%. The sequencing sample was made of PBMCs. The source is a man aged 30 to 39 in good health and CMV-seronegative.

The J gene is TRBJ1-4, the V gene TRBV6-1, with D perhaps matching TRBD1 (6 bases). CDR3 size: 15 residues. The germline gives CDR1 MNHNS, CDR2 SASEGT. Trimming stripped 2 bases from V and 2 bases from J, with 9 bases between. DNA of the CDR3: TGTGCCAGCAGTGAATCGGGGGGCACTAATGAAAAACTGTTTTTT. Amino acids: CASSESGGTNEKLFF.

This chain links TRBV9 with TRBJ2-2; TRBD1 aligns across 11 bases. V was clipped by 3 bases and J by 5 bases; unmatched bases: 6. CDR3 length: 16 residues. Germline CDR1 SGDLS, CDR2 YYNGEE. The CDR3 coding sequence is TGTGCCAGCAGCGCCGGACAGGGGGCAGGAACCGGGGAGCTGTTTTTT. Encoded protein: CASSAGQGAGTGELFF. The variable domain in full, completed from reference TRBV9 and TRBJ2-2, reads DSGVTQTPKHLITATGQRVTLRCSPRSGDLSVYWYQQSLDQGLQFLIQYYNGEERAKGNILERFSAQQFPDLHSELNLSSLELGDSALYFCASSAGQGAGTGELFFGEGSRLTVL.

V is TRBV9 and J is TRBJ2-1; TRBD2 aligns across 7 bases. Germline CDR1 SGDLS, CDR2 YYNGEE. The CDR3 length is 18 residues. The junction had 11 bases not matched to a gene; V was cut back by 0 bases and J by 2 bases. The CDR3 sequence is CASSVEPYLAAAYNEQFF. The CDR3 coding sequence is TGTGCCAGCAGCGTAGAGCCCTATCTAGCGGCGGCCTACAATGAGCAGTTCTTC.

J is TRBJ2-7 and V is TRBV5-8, with D hard to call. Germline V lookup: CDR1 SGHTS, CDR2 YDEGEE. The CDR3 runs 13 residues. With 2 bases removed from V and 6 bases from J, the gap between germline ends came to 12 bases. CDR3 sequence (DNA): TGTGCCAGCAGCTTCGGTTATACGCTCGAGCAGTACTTC. Translated: CASSFGYTLEQYF.

This chain links TRBV18 with TRBJ2-1; D might be TRBD2 (6 bases). Trimming shortened V by 6 bases and J by 0 bases, and 15 bases separated the two germline ends. Germline CDR1 and CDR2: KGHSH and LQKENI. This CDR3 region has 16 residues. The CDR3 region has the DNA TGTGCCAGCTCTCATGACGGGGGAAGCTCCTACAATGAGCAGTTCTTC. Protein sequence: CASSHDGGSSYNEQFF.

This rearrangement joins TRBV11-3 to TRBJ1-3; TRBD1 is a possible D gene (5 bases). This CDR3 comprises 14 residues. With 5 bases removed from V and 1 base from J, the gap between germline ends came to 9 bases. Per germline, CDR1 SGHNT and CDR2 YENEEA. Here the CDR3 reads CASSPGLSGNTIYF. In DNA form, the CDR3 reads TGTGCCAGCAGCCCAGGGCTATCTGGAAACACCATATATTTT.

The J gene is TRBJ2-5, the V gene TRBV4-2; 7 bases are a match to TRBD2. The junction had 11 bases not matched to a gene; V was cut back by 0 bases and J by 4 bases. The length of the CDR3 is 17 residues. Germline V gene sequence: CDR1 LGHNA, CDR2 YNFKEQ. CDR3 sequence (DNA): TGTGCCAGCAGCCAAGAATTGGCGCGGGGGATAAGAGAGACCCAGTACTTC. It codes for CASSQELARGIRETQYF.

The V gene is TRBV27, the J gene TRBJ2-1; D unresolved. Germline V gene lookup returns CDR1 MNHEY and CDR2 SMNVEV (reference sequence). Trimming took off 3 bases at V and 6 bases at J, with 18 bases between the two ends. The CDR3 covers 16 residues. The CDR3 loop reads CASSFISPRNPNEQFF. In nucleotides, the CDR3 is TGTGCCAGCAGTTTTATTTCTCCCAGGAACCCCAATGAGCAGTTCTTC.